This TCR beta chain originates from a study of blood T cell repertoires in COVID-19. Sequencing used immunoSEQ multiplex PCR; TCRdb keeps in-frame clones, though not all of them. The sample has roughly 84,000 clones, roughly 75% seen once; the top ten hold around 4.4%. The ends lost 0 bases at V and 5 bases at J; junction bases unmatched: 7. Germline assignment: CDR1 SGHRS and CDR2 YFSETQ. The CDR3 extends over 17 amino acids. The V and J genes are TRBV5-1 and TRBJ1-6; 8 positions match TRBD1. Sequenced: peripheral blood. This clonotype originated in a woman aged 50 to 60 with acute or convalescent COVID-19. The CDR3 reads CASSLGPDRGHNSPLHF. The CDR3 DNA follows: TGCGCCAGCAGCTTGGGCCCTGACAGGGGTCATAATTCACCCCTCCACTTT.